The present entry profiles one T cell receptor beta chain with its context. This CDR3 spans 14 amino acids. V gave up 6 bases and J gave up 1 base; unmatched junction bases: 1. Germline-derived CDR1 and CDR2 are MDHEN and SYDVKM. Per the original data handling: Nucleated cell number was recorded as an estimate derived from reference gene primer amplification. Measured with immunoSEQ multiplex PCR; TCRdb has only the in-frame clones, and not every one. V, J and clone size reflect that table, while D and trimming were determined from the DNA. The sample lists 65,000 to 95,000 clones, about four fifths seen once, with 12% in the top ten. The data originate from a study of blood T cell repertoires in COVID-19. Turning to the study itself: Sites in the United States, Italy and Spain provided acute and convalescent COVID-19 samples. PBMCs, B-cell-depleted T cells, or T cells were the source of the cDNA or gDNA that made up the material.

The TCR sequence derives from a woman in her forties with active or convalescent COVID-19. Sequencing input: peripheral blood. The chain links TRBV28 to TRBJ2-7; 12 nucleotides agree with TRBD2. The CDR3 DNA follows: TGTGCCAGCAGCGGGACTAGCGGGTCCTACGAGCAGTACTTC. Amino acid sequence: CASSGTSGSYEQYF.